This T cell receptor beta chain was obtained from a study of cytomegalovirus exposure and HLA in healthy donors. Germline CDR1 MNHEY, CDR2 SMNVEV (reference sequence). This CDR3 has 13 residues. Trimming stripped 2 bases from V and 9 bases from J, with 11 bases between. PCR involved 60 Vbeta and 13 Jbeta primers. The method was immunoSEQ multiplex PCR; TCRdb's version includes in-frame clones alone and lacks a portion of them. The table has roughly 110,000 clones, about 64% seen once. Note on this clone: Its antigen remains unidentified.

Study results and caveats: Reportedly, a later analysis found an Asian-associated ancestry cluster had fewer N-insertions than the roughly 670-donor mean. Per a prior analysis, the majority of TCR beta V segments were productive roughly 87% or roughly 30% of the time. Serostatus for CMV was the only available immune exposure information.

The sequencing sample was made of PBMCs. The TCR comes from a female donor in good health and CMV-seronegative. This chain uses TRBV27 with TRBJ2-1; D may be TRBD2 (6 bases). The CDR3 DNA follows: TGTGCCAGCAGTTTAAGGCTAGCGAGTGAGCAGTTCTTC. It translates to CASSLRLASEQFF.